This TCR beta chain was obtained from a study of blood T cell repertoires in COVID-19. Assignments of participants to cohorts depended upon their own reported clinical history. Per the original data handling: Quantification of nucleated cells was approximated via reference gene primer amplification. Data came from immunoSEQ multiplex PCR; TCRdb stores just in-frame clones and leaves some out. The V and J calls and clone size come from that table; D and trimming were worked out from the DNA. Of 130,000 to 150,000 clones listed, 87% are singletons. This clonotype originated in a woman aged 40 to 50 who had been exposed to COVID-19. The sample was PBMCs or T cells enriched from blood (not recorded which).

The CDR3 loop reads CASSSNRGNTEAFF. The CDR3, as DNA: TGTGCCAGCAGCTCTAACAGGGGGAACACTGAAGCTTTCTTT. The rearrangement uses TRBV7-9 and TRBJ1-1; 7 nucleotides line up with TRBD1. The trim removed 4 bases at V and 1 base at J, leaving 3 bases unmatched. Germline-derived CDR1 and CDR2 are SEHNR and FQNEAQ (reference sequence). There are 14 residues in the CDR3.